The present T cell receptor beta chain was sequenced within a study of vaccination and CD4 T cells after COVID-19. For the study at large: There were six male and four female convalescents, and two of them were Hispanic. Stimulation of the cells used overlapping spike peptide pools from SARS-CoV-2 and from the common cold coronaviruses HCoV-NL63, HCoV-OC43 and HCoV-229E.

Germline V gives CDR1 SGHNT, CDR2 YENEEA. With 4 bases clipped from V and 2 bases from J, the junction kept 14 bases outside the gene matches. The CDR3 runs to 18 residues. The treatment is: approximately 9-day PBMC culture with coronavirus spike peptide pools or control peptides (ViraFEST assay). Peptide-pool expansion of antigen-specific T cells preceded TCR sequencing in ViraFEST. The Oncomine TCR Beta short-read assay was applied to DNA of cultured CD4+ T cells. A single record per CDR3 protein comes from TCRdb applying MiXCR to the PCR reads. The data contain tens of thousands of distinct CDR3 sequences, 50% to 75% of them singletons. In regard to this clonotype: As yet, its antigen is unknown.

Source material: CD4+ T cells from blood, cultured in vitro. The gene calls are TRBV11-3 and TRBJ1-2, with TRBD1 identical over 9 bases. The sequence derives from a human donor who had recovered from COVID-19. CDR3 coding DNA: TGTGCCAGCAGCTCGACGGGACAGGGAACGAGCGGAAACTATGGCTACACCTTC. This encodes CASSSTGQGTSGNYGYTF.